This T cell receptor (beta chain) was found in a study of T cell responses to AZD1222 COVID-19 vaccine. Overall study context: Some second doses came at about 4 weeks and others at about 12 weeks; these were pooled.

Concerning this clone itself: The target antigen is unknown.

The study's findings and limits: Following two doses of AZD1222, Spike-specific TCR breadth and depth rose. Baseline serology detected seropositivity in only five or six AZD1222 recipients.

TCRdb's table, derived via immunoSEQ multiplex PCR, lists solely in-frame clones and lacks some. The repertoire holds approximately 92,000 clones, 90% to 95% seen once, with under 10% in the top ten. The receptor was derived from an adult in good health. The input for sequencing was peripheral blood, taken on day 0 of AZD1222 vaccination.

The CDR3: CASSQDRGGQRNTEAFF. DNA for the CDR3: TGCGCCAGCAGCCAAGATAGGGGGGGACAGAGGAACACTGAAGCTTTCTTT. V and J are TRBV4-3 and TRBJ1-1; TRBD1 aligns across 7 bases. Germline CDR1 reads LGHNA; CDR2 reads YSLEER. The CDR3 is made up of 17 amino acids. The V gene end was trimmed by 0 bases and the J gene end by 1 base; junction bases not matched to a gene: 8.